Listed here is a single T cell receptor (beta chain). Between the trimmed V and J ends, which lost 3 bases and 0 bases, there was a span of 8 bases. The germline CDR1 and CDR2 sequences are DFQATT and SNEGSKA (reference sequence). This CDR3 has 13 amino acids. These data originate in a study of blood T cell repertoires in COVID-19. About the study: Italy, Spain and the United States were the sources of the convalescent and acute COVID-19 samples.

Only in-frame clones appear in the TCRdb table, and some are missing; sequencing was by immunoSEQ multiplex PCR. The table includes approximately 160,000 clones, over 70% detected once. The rearrangement uses TRBV20-1 and TRBJ1-1; no definite D call. This receptor was identified in a man aged 70-80 years with acute or convalescent COVID-19. Sequenced sample: peripheral blood. The CDR3 DNA is TGCAGTGCTAGTGCAGACTTGAACACTGAAGCTTTCTTT. Translated: CSASADLNTEAFF.